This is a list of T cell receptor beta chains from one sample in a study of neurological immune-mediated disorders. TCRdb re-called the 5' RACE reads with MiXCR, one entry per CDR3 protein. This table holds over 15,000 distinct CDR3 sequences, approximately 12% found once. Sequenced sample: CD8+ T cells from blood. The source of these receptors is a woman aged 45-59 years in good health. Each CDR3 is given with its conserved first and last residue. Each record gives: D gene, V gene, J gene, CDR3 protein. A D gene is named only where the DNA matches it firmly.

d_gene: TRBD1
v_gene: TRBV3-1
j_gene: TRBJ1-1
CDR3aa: CASSQEDPTGAGDTEAFF

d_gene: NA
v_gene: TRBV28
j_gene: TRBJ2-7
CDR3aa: CASSLGAKEQYF

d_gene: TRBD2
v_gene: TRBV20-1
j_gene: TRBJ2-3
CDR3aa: CSASNAGGGTQYF

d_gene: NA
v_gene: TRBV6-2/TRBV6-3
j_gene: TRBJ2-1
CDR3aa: CASHGRLYNEQFF

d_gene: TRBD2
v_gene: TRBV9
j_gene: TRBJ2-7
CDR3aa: CASSVETSGTPEQYF

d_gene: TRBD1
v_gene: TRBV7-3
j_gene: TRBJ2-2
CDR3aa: CASSQPGTGNTGELFF

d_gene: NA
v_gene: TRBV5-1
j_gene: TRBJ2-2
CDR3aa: CASSLNGQPTGELFF

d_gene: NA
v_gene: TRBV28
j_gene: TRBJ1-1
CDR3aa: CASSLGPTEAFF

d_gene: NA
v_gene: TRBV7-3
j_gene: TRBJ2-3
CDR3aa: CASSPGPAGTQYF

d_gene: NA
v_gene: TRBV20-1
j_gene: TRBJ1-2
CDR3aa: CSARDLVDYGYTF

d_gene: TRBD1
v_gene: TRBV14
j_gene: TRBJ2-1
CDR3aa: CASSQTGQGDDNEQFF

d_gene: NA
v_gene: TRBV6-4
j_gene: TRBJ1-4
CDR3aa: CASRGTINEKLFF

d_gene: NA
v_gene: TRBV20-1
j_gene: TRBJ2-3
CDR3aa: CSAREVGGNSDTQYF

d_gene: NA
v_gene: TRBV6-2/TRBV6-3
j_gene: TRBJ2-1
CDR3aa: CASSYLKNDEQFF

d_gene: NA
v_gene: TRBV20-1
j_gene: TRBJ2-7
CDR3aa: CSARYSLYEQYF

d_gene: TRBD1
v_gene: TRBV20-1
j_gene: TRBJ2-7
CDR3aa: CSATNRGLHEQYF

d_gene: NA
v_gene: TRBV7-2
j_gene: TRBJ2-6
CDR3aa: CASSLLGSGANVLTF

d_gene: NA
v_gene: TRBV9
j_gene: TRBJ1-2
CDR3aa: CASSDSGHGYTF